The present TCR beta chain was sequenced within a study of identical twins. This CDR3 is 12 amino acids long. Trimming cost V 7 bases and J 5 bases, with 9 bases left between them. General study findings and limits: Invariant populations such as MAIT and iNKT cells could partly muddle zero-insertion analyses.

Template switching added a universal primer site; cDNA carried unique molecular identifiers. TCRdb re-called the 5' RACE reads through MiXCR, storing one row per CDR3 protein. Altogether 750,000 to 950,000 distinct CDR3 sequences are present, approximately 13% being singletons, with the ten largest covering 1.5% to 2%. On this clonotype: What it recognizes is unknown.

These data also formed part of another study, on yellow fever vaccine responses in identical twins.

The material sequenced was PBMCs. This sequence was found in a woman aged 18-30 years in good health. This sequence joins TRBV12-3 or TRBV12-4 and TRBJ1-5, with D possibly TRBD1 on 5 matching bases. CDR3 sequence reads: CASKMGDQPQHF. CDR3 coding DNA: TGTGCCAGCAAAATGGGGGATCAGCCCCAGCATTTT.